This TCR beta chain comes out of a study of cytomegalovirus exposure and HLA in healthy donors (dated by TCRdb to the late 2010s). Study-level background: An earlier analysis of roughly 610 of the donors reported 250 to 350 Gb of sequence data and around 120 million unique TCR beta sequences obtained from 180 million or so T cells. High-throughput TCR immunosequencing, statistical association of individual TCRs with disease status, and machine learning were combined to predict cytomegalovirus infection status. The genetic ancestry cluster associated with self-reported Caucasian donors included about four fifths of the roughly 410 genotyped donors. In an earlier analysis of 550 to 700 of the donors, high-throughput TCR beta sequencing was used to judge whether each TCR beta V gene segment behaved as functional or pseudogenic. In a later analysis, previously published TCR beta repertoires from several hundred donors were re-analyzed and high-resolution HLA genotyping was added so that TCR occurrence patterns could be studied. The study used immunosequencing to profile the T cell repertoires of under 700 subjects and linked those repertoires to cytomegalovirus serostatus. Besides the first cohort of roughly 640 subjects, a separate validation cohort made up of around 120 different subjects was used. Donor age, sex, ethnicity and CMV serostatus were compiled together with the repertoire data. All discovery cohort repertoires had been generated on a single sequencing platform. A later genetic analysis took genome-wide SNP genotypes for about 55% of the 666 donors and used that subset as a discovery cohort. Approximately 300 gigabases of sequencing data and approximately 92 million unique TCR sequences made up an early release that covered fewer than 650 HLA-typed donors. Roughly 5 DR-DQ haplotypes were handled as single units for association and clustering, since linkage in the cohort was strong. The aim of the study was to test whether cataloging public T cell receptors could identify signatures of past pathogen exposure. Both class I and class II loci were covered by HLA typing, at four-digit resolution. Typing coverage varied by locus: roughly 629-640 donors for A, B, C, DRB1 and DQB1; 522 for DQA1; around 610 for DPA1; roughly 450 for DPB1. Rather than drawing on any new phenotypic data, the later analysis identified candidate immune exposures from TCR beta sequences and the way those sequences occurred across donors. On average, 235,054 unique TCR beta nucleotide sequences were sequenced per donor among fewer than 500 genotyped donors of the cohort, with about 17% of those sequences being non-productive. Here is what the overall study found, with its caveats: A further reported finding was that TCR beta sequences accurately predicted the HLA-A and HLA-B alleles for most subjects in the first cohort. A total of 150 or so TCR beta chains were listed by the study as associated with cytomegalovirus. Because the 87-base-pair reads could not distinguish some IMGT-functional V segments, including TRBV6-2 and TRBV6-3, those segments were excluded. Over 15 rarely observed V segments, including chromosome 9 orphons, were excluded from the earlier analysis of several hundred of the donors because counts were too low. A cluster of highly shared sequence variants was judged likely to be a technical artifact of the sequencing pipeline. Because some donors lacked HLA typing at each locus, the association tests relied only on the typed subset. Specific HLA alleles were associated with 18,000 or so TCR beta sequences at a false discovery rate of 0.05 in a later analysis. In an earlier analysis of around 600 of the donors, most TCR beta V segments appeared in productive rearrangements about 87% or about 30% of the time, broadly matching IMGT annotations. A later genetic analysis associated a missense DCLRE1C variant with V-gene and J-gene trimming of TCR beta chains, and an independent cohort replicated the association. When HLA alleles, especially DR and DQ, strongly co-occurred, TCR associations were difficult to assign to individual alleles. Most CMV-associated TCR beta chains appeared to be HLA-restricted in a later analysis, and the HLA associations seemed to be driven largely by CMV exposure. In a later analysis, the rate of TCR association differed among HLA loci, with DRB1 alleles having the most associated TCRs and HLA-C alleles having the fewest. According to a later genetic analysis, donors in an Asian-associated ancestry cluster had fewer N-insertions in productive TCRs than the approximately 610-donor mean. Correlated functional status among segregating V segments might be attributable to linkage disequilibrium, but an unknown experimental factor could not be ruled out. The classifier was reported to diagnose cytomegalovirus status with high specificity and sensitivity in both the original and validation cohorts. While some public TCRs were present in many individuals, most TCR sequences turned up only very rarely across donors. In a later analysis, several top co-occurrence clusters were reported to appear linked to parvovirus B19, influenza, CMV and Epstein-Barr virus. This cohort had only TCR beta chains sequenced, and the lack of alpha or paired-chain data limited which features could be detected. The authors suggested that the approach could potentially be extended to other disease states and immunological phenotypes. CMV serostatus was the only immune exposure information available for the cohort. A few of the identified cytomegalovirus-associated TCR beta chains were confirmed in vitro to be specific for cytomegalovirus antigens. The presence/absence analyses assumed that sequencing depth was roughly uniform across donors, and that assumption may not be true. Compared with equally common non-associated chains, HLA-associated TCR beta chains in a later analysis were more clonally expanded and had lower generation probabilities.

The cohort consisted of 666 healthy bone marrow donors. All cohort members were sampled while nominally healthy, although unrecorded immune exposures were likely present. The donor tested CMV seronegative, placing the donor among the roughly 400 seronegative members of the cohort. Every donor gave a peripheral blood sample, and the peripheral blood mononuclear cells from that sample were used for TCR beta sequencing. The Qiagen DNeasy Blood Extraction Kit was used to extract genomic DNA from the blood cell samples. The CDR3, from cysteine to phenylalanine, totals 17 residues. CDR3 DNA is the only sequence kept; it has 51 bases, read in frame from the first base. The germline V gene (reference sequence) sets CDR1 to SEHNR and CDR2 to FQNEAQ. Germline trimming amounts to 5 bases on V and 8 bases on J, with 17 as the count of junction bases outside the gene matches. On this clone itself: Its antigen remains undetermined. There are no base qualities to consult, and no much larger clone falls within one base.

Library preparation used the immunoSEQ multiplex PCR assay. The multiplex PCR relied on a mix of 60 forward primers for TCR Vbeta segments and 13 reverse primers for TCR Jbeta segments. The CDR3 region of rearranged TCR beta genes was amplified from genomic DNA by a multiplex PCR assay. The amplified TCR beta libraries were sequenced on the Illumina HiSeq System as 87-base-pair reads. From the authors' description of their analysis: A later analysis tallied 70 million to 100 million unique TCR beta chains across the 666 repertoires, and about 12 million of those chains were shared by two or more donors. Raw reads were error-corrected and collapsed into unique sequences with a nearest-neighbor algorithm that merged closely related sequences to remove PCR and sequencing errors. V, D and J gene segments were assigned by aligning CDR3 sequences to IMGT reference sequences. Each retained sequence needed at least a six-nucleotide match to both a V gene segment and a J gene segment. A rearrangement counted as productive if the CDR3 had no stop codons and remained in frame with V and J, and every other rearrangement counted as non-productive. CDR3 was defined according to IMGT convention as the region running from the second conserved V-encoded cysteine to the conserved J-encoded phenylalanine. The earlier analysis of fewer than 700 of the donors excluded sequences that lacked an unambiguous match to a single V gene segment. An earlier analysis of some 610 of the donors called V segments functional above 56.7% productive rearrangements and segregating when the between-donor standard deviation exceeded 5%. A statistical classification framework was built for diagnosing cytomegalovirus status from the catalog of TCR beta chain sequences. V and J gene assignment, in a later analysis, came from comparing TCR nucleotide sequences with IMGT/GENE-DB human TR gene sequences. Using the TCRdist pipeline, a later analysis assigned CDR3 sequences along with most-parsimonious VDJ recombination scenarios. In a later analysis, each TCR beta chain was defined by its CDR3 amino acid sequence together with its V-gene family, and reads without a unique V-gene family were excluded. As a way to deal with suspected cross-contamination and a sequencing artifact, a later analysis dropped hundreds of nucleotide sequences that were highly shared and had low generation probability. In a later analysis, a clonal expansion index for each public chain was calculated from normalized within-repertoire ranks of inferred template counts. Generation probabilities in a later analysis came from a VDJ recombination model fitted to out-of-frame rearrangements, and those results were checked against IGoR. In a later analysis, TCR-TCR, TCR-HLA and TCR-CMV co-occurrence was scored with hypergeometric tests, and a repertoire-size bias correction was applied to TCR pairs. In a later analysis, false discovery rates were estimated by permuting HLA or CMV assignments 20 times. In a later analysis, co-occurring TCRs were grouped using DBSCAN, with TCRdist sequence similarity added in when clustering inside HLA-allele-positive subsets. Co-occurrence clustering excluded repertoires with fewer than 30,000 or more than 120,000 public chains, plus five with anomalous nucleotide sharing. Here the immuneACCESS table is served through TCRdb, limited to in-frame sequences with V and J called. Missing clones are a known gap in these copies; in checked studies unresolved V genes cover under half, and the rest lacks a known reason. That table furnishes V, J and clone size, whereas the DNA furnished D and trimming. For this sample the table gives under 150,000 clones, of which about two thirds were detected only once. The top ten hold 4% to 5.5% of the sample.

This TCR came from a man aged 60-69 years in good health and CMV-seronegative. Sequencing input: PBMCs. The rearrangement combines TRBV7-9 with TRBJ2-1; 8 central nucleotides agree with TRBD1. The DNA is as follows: TGTGCCAGCAGCCCACGACAGGGGCGGAATCTTAGGGATGAGCAGTTCTTC. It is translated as CASSPRQGRNLRDEQFF.